This T cell receptor beta chain stems from a study of blood T cell repertoires in COVID-19 (dated by TCRdb to 2018 to 2021). Regarding the research as a whole: Samples covering the acute and convalescent phases of COVID-19 were provided by collaborators in the United States, Italy and Spain. The prospective study material was composed of cDNA or gDNA derived from T cells, B-cell-depleted T cells, or PBMCs. Subjects who had been exposed to COVID-19, were actively infected with it, or had recovered from it provided the deeply sampled blood TCRbeta repertoires that made up the dataset. The repertoires were made available in a free public database intended to serve as a resource for research on the immune response to SARS-CoV-2. The samples were drawn from two sources: the first 160 participants of the ongoing ImmuneRACE study, and some 1,300 subjects contributed by 6 global collaborators. Sample metadata almost always included a de-identified subject ID, COVID-19 status, age in years and sex. HLA class I and class II types, where available, came from metadata supplied by the sample provider rather than from assay-based typing. What the work shows at the level of the full study, not this receptor alone: Clinical and demographic metadata were provided uncurated, with the amount varying by source and participant.

The V end loses 1 base and the J end loses 2 bases, and a stretch of 6 bases separates them. The CDR1 and CDR2 encoded by the germline V gene are KGHSH and LQKENI. The CDR3, cysteine through phenylalanine, is 14 amino acids long. CDR3 DNA only is kept here, 42 bases in frame from base 1. TCRbeta CDR3 regions were amplified from genomic DNA using the immunoSEQ Assay, a bias-controlled multiplex PCR. Per the source publication's procedure: Within the assay, amplification of reference gene primers was used to estimate how many nucleated cells each sample contained. To quantify the absolute abundance of each unique TCRbeta CDR3 rearrangement, sequence reads were collapsed and filtered. Productive Simpson clonality was computed per sample as the square root of Simpson's diversity index over productive rearrangements. TCRdb holds this immuneACCESS table with in-frame rearrangements only. Some clones are missing; in checked studies, unresolved V genes explain under half, and the rest has no known cause. V and J calls and clone size are as listed in that table; D and trimming were resolved from the DNA. For this sample the table gives 150,000 to 200,000 clones, of which around 84% were detected only once. The ten largest clonotypes hold roughly 19% of the sample.

Whole blood was collected in K2EDTA tubes by collaborating institutions according to the institutions' own protocols. Collaborator samples were shipped for TCRbeta analysis as frozen whole blood, isolated PBMCs, or DNA extracted from either sample type. As regards this clone: The antigen it binds to is not known. No base quality information exists; no much larger clone differs at one position.

This receptor was obtained from a woman of 80 years or more with acute or convalescent COVID-19. The sequenced sample consisted of peripheral blood. This chain is built from TRBV18 and TRBJ1-3, with no D gene named confidently. The CDR3 protein is CASSPRGTGNTIYF. The DNA sequence is given as TGTGCCAGCTCACCACGAGGAACTGGAAACACCATATATTTT.